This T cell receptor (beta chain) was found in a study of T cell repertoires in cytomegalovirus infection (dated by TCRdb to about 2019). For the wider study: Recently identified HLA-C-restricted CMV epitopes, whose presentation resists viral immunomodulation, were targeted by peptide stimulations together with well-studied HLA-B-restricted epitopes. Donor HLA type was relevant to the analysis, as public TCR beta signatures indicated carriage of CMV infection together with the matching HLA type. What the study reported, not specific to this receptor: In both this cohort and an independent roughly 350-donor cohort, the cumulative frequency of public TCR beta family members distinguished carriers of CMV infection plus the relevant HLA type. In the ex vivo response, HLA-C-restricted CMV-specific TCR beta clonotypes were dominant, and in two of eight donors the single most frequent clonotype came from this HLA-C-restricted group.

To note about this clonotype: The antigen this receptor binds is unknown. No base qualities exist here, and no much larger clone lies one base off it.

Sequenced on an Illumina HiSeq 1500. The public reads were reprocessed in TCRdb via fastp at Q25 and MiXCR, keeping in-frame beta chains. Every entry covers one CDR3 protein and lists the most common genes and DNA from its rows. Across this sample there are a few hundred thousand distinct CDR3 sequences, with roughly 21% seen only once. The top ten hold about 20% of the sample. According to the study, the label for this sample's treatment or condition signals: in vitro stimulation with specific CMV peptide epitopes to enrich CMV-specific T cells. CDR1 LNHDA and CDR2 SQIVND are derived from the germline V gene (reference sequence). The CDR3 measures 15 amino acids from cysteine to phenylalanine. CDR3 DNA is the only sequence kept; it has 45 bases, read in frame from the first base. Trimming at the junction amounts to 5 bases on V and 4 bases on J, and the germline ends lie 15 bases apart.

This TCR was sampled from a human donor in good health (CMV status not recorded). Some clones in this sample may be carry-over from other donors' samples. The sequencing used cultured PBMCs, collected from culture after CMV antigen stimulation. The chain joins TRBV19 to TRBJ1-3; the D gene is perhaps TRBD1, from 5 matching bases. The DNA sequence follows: TGTGCCAGTAGTTTCCGGGGCCCTGGAGGAAACACCATATATTTT. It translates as CASSFRGPGGNTIYF.